These 9 T cell receptor beta chains were all obtained from the same sample, sequenced in a study of T cell responses to AZD1222 COVID-19 vaccine. TCRdb keeps only in-frame clones here, not all; method: immunoSEQ multiplex PCR. This sample has 20,000 to 30,000 clones, with around 87% found just once. Here the sequenced sample was peripheral blood, taken 28 days after the second AZD1222 dose. The receptors shown here come from an adult who received the AZD1222 COVID-19 vaccine.

V is TRBV7-8 and J is TRBJ2-4; perhaps TRBD2 as D (5 bases). The V end was cut by 2 bases, the J end by 8 bases, with 13 bases between. The germline CDR1 and CDR2 sequences are SGHVS and FQNEAQ. The CDR3 totals 14 residues. The CDR3 sequence is CASSLISGVDIQYF. In nucleotides, the CDR3 is TGTGCCAGCAGCTTAATTTCCGGGGTGGACATTCAGTACTTC. The variable domain in full, completed from reference TRBV7-8 and TRBJ2-4, reads GAGVSQSPRYKVAKRGQDVALRCDPISGHVSLFWYQQALGQGPEFLTYFQNEAQLDKSGLPSDRFFAERPEGSVSTLKIQRTQQEDSAVYLCASSLISGVDIQYFGAGTRLSVL.

This clone was picked up a small number of times. The rearrangement uses TRBV4-3 and TRBJ2-7; D perhaps matches TRBD2 (6 bases). The V end lost 0 bases, the J end lost 4 bases, and 16 bases lay between the germline ends. Germline CDR1 LGHNA, CDR2 YSLEER. The CDR3 sequence is 16 residues long. CDR3 residues: CASSQDGTGEVYEQYF. The CDR3, as DNA: TGCGCCAGCAGCCAAGACGGAACGGGAGAGGTATACGAGCAGTACTTC.

The table lists this clone with a few counts. The chain combines TRBV7-3 with TRBJ2-1; D is tentatively TRBD1 or TRBD2 (5 bases each). CDR1 is SGHTA, CDR2 FQGTGA, per germline. This CDR3 spans 15 amino acids. V was clipped by 0 bases and J by 6 bases, with 12 bases between them. In DNA, the CDR3 is TGTGCCAGCAGCTTAACGGTGGGGACGGGCAATGAGCAGTTCTTC. Residues: CASSLTVGTGNEQFF.

This clone was recorded a few times. The chain uses TRBV24-1 and TRBJ2-3; D remains unclear. Germline V gives CDR1 KGHDR, CDR2 SFDVKD. The V end was cut by 4 bases, the J end by 2 bases, with 15 bases between. This CDR3 comprises 16 residues. CDR3 amino acids: CATSDVVTRITDTQYF. CDR3 DNA sequence: TGTGCCACCAGTGACGTAGTCACACGAATCACAGATACGCAGTATTTT.

The chain has TRBV2 and TRBJ1-5; 7 bases are a match to TRBD1. Germline V CDR1 and CDR2: SNHLY, FYNNEI. V was pared by 7 bases and J by 1 base, with 7 bases of the junction left unmatched. This CDR3 region has 15 residues. CDR3 protein: CASTDRVSSNQPQHF. For the CDR3, the DNA is TGTGCCAGCACCGACAGGGTATCCAGCAATCAGCCCCAGCATTTT.

This clone turned up a few times. The chain has TRBV23-1 and TRBJ2-7, with 9 bases fitting TRBD1. TRBV23-1 is treated as an ORF (open reading frame) with a function not yet certain. There are 15 residues in the CDR3. The junction had 11 bases not matched to a gene; V was cut back by 7 bases and J by 4 bases. This chain's CDR3 is CASTTGTGNGYEQYF. The CDR3, as DNA: TGCGCCAGCACGACAGGGACAGGGAATGGGTACGAGCAGTACTTC.

The chain links TRBV15 to TRBJ1-4, with a tentative D call TRBD1 (5 bases). V lost 4 bases and J 8 bases, leaving 26 bases between the germline ends. Germline V gene lookup returns CDR1 LNHNV and CDR2 YYDKDF (reference sequence). The CDR3 contains 18 residues. Written as DNA, the CDR3 is TGTGCCACCAGCAAGAGAGGGACTATTAGAAGGGAAGGCGAAAAACTGTTTTTT. Protein sequence: CATSKRGTIRREGEKLFF.

The V and J genes are TRBV11-2 and TRBJ2-1; D may be TRBD1 or TRBD2 (5 bases each). The CDR3 has 13 amino acids. The V gene lost 2 bases and the J gene lost 7 bases, with 9 bases spanning the gap. Germline CDR1 is SGHAT and CDR2 is FQNNGV. This chain's CDR3 is CASSLSEGNEQFF. The CDR3 DNA is TGTGCCAGCAGCTTAAGCGAGGGGAATGAGCAGTTCTTC.

The V and J genes are TRBV6-5 and TRBJ2-1; 9 positions agree with TRBD2. V was pared by 6 bases and J by 7 bases, with 10 bases of the junction left unmatched. Germline V gene lookup returns CDR1 MNHEY and CDR2 SVGAGI. The CDR3 extends over 15 amino acids. CDR3 region: CASRSEWREGNEQFF. CDR3 DNA: TGTGCCAGCAGATCGGAATGGCGGGAGGGGAATGAGCAGTTCTTC.